The 17 T cell receptor beta chains given below trace back to one sample, sequenced in a study of blood T cell repertoires in COVID-19. Some clones are missing from TCRdb's copy, which holds only in-frame ones; the method was immunoSEQ multiplex PCR. The data contain tens of thousands of clones, around 65% of them seen just once; the ten biggest clones take up 7.5% to 9%. What was sequenced was peripheral blood. These receptors came from a woman in her sixties or seventies with acute or convalescent COVID-19.

The chain employs TRBV27 and TRBJ2-5, with D tentatively TRBD1 (6 bases). CDR3 length equals 13 residues. The ends were cut back, 6 bases at V and 3 bases at J, with 11 bases in the middle. CDR1 and CDR2 (germline): MNHEY, SMNVEV (reference sequence). CDR3 amino acids: CASSRSGEETQYF. The CDR3, as DNA: TGTGCCAGCAGCCGATCAGGGGAAGAGACCCAGTACTTC.

This clone occurred a few times. This chain uses TRBV19 with TRBJ1-2, with a tentative D call TRBD1 (6 bases). V lost 3 bases to trimming and J lost 7 bases, with 15 bases between them. CDR1 LNHDA and CDR2 SQIVND come from the germline V gene (reference sequence). The CDR3 is made up of 14 amino acids. For the CDR3, the DNA is TGTGCCAGTAGTATTTTCCCGGGACATAGTGGCTACACCTTC. Translating gives CASSIFPGHSGYTF.

The V call is TRBV14, the J call TRBJ2-3; D remains unclear. The CDR3 runs to 15 residues. V was cut by 0 bases and J by 2 bases, with 9 bases left in between. Germline CDR1 SGHDN, CDR2 FVKESK. The CDR3 sequence: CASSQDYHYTDTQYF. As DNA, the CDR3 is TGTGCCAGCAGCCAAGACTACCACTACACAGATACGCAGTATTTT.

This clone was seen at least ten times. V usage is TRBV14 and J usage is TRBJ1-5, with 7 nucleotides matching TRBD1. CDR3 length: 14 residues. In germline, CDR1 is SGHDN, CDR2 FVKESK. V shed 4 bases, J shed 6 bases, and the junction held 6 bases outside the gene matches. The CDR3 protein is CASSPDRVGQPQHF. CDR3 nucleotide sequence: TGTGCCAGCAGCCCCGACAGGGTGGGTCAGCCCCAGCATTTT.

There are a few counts of this clone. V and J are TRBV4-1 and TRBJ1-3; 8 bases are shared with TRBD1. V dropped 5 bases and J dropped 4; count of bases not matched to a gene: 4. The germline V gene has CDR1 MGHRA and CDR2 YSYEKL. The CDR3 contains 14 residues. CDR3 sequence: CASSNPGGGNTIYF. Written as DNA, the CDR3 is TGCGCCAGCAGCAATCCAGGGGGCGGAAACACCATATATTTT.

The table lists this clone with a few counts. J is TRBJ2-7 and V is TRBV5-6; D perhaps matches TRBD1 (6 bases). The CDR3 is made up of 14 amino acids. The V gene lost 4 bases and the J gene lost 2 bases, with 13 bases spanning the gap. CDR1 and CDR2 from the germline V gene are SGHDT and YYEEEE. Written as DNA, the CDR3 is TGTGCCAGCAGCGCACAGGGAGTGACCTACGAGCAGTACTTC. It is translated as CASSAQGVTYEQYF.

The table lists this clone with a few counts. This chain connects TRBV7-9 to TRBJ1-2; 9 bases line up with TRBD1. J lost 8 bases, V lost 0 bases, and 10 bases had no gene match. Germline CDR1 and CDR2: SEHNR and FQNEAQ (reference sequence). This CDR3 is built from 16 residues. This chain's CDR3 is CASSLAQGQGMGGYTF. For the CDR3, the DNA is TGTGCCAGCAGCTTAGCCCAGGGACAGGGAATGGGCGGCTACACCTTC. The entire variable domain, with the rest obtained from reference TRBV7-9 and TRBJ1-2, is as follows: DTGVSQNPRHKITKRGQNVTFRCDPISEHNRLYWYRQTLGQGPEFLTYFQNEAQLEKSRLLSDRFSAERPKGSFSTLEIQRTEQGDSAMYLCASSLAQGQGMGGYTFGSGTRLTVV.

The rearrangement joins TRBV9 to TRBJ2-7, with a possible D match to TRBD2 (7 bases). Trimming took off 3 bases at V and 2 bases at J, with 9 bases between the two ends. The CDR3 totals 13 residues. Germline assignment: CDR1 SGDLS and CDR2 YYNGEE. Written as DNA, the CDR3 is TGTGCCAGCAGCGCCGGGGGGCCCTACGAGCAGTACTTC. Translating gives CASSAGGPYEQYF.

The genes are TRBV5-6 and TRBJ1-2; maybe TRBD1 (6 bases). The germline V gene encodes CDR1 SGHDT and CDR2 YYEEEE. The CDR3 is 12 residues long. Trimming removed 0 bases at V and 7 bases at J, with 7 bases between. The CDR3 spells CASSLGGLGYTF. CDR3 in DNA: TGTGCCAGCAGCTTGGGGGGGCTTGGCTACACCTTC.

The chain recombines TRBV25-1 with TRBJ2-5, with TRBD1 matching over 7 bases. CDR3 length: 13 residues. Germline CDR1 MGHDK, CDR2 SYGVNS. V was clipped by 6 bases and J by 6 bases; unmatched bases: 7. The CDR3 reads CASSRGGLKTQYF. For the CDR3, the DNA is TGTGCCAGCAGCAGAGGGGGCCTCAAGACCCAGTACTTC.

V usage is TRBV6-1 and J usage is TRBJ1-3, with TRBD1 identical over 8 bases. Looked up from germline, CDR1 is MNHNS and CDR2 is SASEGT. The junction had 4 bases not matched to a gene; V was cut back by 2 bases and J by 4 bases. This CDR3 contains 15 residues. In DNA form, the CDR3 reads TGTGCCAGCAGTGAAACCAGGGGGCTAGGAAACACCATATATTTT. This sequence encodes CASSETRGLGNTIYF.

The chain uses TRBV11-2 and TRBJ2-2, with 8 bases identical to TRBD2. The CDR3 length is 16 residues. Germline assignment: CDR1 SGHAT and CDR2 FQNNGV. V was pared by 4 bases and J by 2 bases, with 6 bases of the junction left unmatched. The chain's CDR3 is CASSSSAGDNTGELFF. The CDR3 DNA reads as TGTGCCAGCAGCTCTTCAGCGGGAGACAACACCGGGGAGCTGTTTTTT.

The J gene is TRBJ1-5, the V gene TRBV24-1; D remains unclear. The CDR3 spans 14 residues. CDR1 is KGHDR, CDR2 SFDVKD, per germline. The germline V and J ends were trimmed by 1 base and 5 bases, with 8 bases remaining between them. Written as DNA, the CDR3 is TGTGCCACCAGTGATTTAAATCCTGATCAGCCCCAGCATTTT. Its protein is CATSDLNPDQPQHF.

The chain uses TRBV28 and TRBJ1-6, with a weak D call TRBD1 (6 bases). V dropped 4 bases and J dropped 5 bases, with 12 bases sitting between them. Germline loops: CDR1 MDHEN, CDR2 SYDVKM. CDR3 length: 15 residues. The DNA of the CDR3 is TGTGCCAGCAGTTCCGGACAGAGAAATAATTCACCCCTCCACTTT. Translation gives CASSSGQRNNSPLHF.

V is TRBV9 and J is TRBJ1-2, with D maybe TRBD1 (6 bases). V lost 6 bases and J 2 bases, leaving 14 bases between the germline ends. Germline V gives CDR1 SGDLS, CDR2 YYNGEE. The CDR3 is 14 residues long. CDR3 sequence (DNA): TGTGCCAGCACATCTGGACAGCCCAACTATGGCTACACCTTC. It specifies CASTSGQPNYGYTF.

The chain recombines TRBV7-2 with TRBJ2-1; maybe TRBD1 (6 bases). The V gene's germline CDR1 is SGHTA and CDR2 FQGNSA. Trimming pared 5 bases from V and 6 bases from J, leaving 11 bases between. This CDR3 comprises 13 residues. The DNA for the CDR3 is TGTGCCAGCAGCCAAGGACAGTCCAATGAGCAGTTCTTC. Amino acid sequence: CASSQGQSNEQFF.

The chain employs TRBV12-3 or TRBV12-4 and TRBJ1-5; D is unclear. This CDR3 comprises 13 residues. Trimming removed 6 bases at V and 5 bases at J, with 11 bases between. CDR3 in amino acids: CASSPSFDQPQHF. CDR3 coding DNA: TGTGCCAGCAGCCCGAGTTTTGATCAGCCCCAGCATTTT.